The 28 T cell receptor beta chains listed next were all sequenced from one sample in a study of CD8 T cells in Susac syndrome. A quantity of roughly 0.5 to 1 ug RNA underwent reverse transcription using random hexamers. TCRdb re-analysed the immunoSEQ multiplex PCR reads in MiXCR, keeping a single row per CDR3 protein. Of about 210,000 distinct CDR3 sequences in the sample, about 96% were seen once. Sequences were obtained from CD4+ T cells from PBMCs. The origin of the receptors is a human donor with multiple sclerosis.

The chain is built from TRBV7-9 and TRBJ2-3; D remains unclear. V lost 3 bases to trimming and J lost 7 bases, with 8 bases between them. Germline assignment: CDR1 SEHNR and CDR2 FQNEAQ (reference sequence). The CDR3 is 12 residues long. The CDR3 loop reads CASSLGTNTQYF. The CDR3 coding sequence is TGTGCCAGCAGCTTGGGAACGAATACGCAGTATTTT.

V usage is TRBV2 and J usage is TRBJ1-1, with unresolved D. Per the germline V gene, CDR1 is SNHLY and CDR2 is FYNNEI. The CDR3 sequence is 13 residues long. Trimming stripped 9 bases from V and 2 bases from J, with 13 bases between. DNA of the CDR3: TGTGCCAGTCTTCTACGGGAAAACACTGAAGCTTTCTTT. Encoded protein: CASLLRENTEAFF.

The CDR3 region is CAWSNPVPEKLFF. The CDR3 nucleotides are TGTGCCTGGAGTAATCCTGTCCCTGAAAAACTGTTTTTT. V gene TRBV30 combines with J gene TRBJ1-4; D gene ambiguous. Germline V gene lookup returns CDR1 GTSNPN and CDR2 SVGIG (reference sequence). Trimming shortened V by 2 bases and J by 7 bases, and 11 bases separated the two germline ends. This CDR3 comprises 13 residues. The full variable domain, completed using reference TRBV30 and TRBJ1-4, is SQTIHQWPATLVQPVGSPLSLECTVEGTSNPNLYWYRQAAGRGLQLLFYSVGIGQISSEVPQNLSASRPQDRQFILSSKKLLLSDSGFYLCAWSNPVPEKLFFGSGTQLSVL.

As DNA, the CDR3 is TGTGCCAGCAGTAGGCCGTTCTCCGCGGGCGAAAAACTGTTTTTT. This gives the protein CASSRPFSAGEKLFF. V gene TRBV25-1 combines with J gene TRBJ1-4; D not certain. Trimming took 5 bases from V and 8 from J, leaving 18 bases between them. The CDR3 totals 15 residues. The germline CDR1 and CDR2 sequences are MGHDK and SYGVNS.

The chain recombines TRBV29-1 with TRBJ1-4, with a weak D call TRBD1 (6 bases). The CDR3 spans 12 residues. Trimming cost V 7 bases and J 6 bases, with 12 bases left between them. The germline V gene has CDR1 SQVTM and CDR2 ANQGSEA. CDR3 residues: CSALGGDEKLFF. The DNA for the CDR3 is TGCAGCGCCCTAGGGGGGGATGAAAAACTGTTTTTT.

CDR3 sequence (DNA): TGTGCCAGCAGCTTCTCCGGGAGGAACACTGAAGCTTTCTTT. Encoded protein: CASSFSGRNTEAFF. This chain links TRBV5-4 with TRBJ1-1; no firm D call. Trimming took off 2 bases at V and 1 base at J, with 9 bases between the two ends. The CDR3 contains 14 residues. CDR1 SGHNT and CDR2 YYREEE come from the germline V gene (reference sequence).

The CDR3 loop reads CASSARGGTDTQYF. The CDR3 DNA sequence: TGTGCCAGCAGCGCGCGGGGCGGCACAGATACGCAGTATTTT. The V and J genes are TRBV3-1 and TRBJ2-3; weak D call: TRBD2 (6 bases). The CDR3 has 14 amino acids. Germline CDR1 LGHDT, CDR2 YNNKEL (reference sequence). The ends were cut back, 5 bases at V and 1 base at J, with 10 bases in the middle.

This clonotype was seen only a few times. The chain links TRBV2 to TRBJ1-1, with D possibly being TRBD1 (5 bases). The CDR3 consists of 12 residues. Trimming removed 5 bases at V and 4 bases at J, with 8 bases between. Germline V CDR1 and CDR2: SNHLY, FYNNEI. DNA for the CDR3: TGTGCCAGCAGTTCAAGGGGCACTGAAGCTTTCTTT. As protein: CASSSRGTEAFF.

V gene TRBV10-3 combines with J gene TRBJ2-5; the D gene is possibly TRBD2 (6 bases). From germline, CDR1 is ENHRY and CDR2 SYGVKD. CDR3 length equals 13 residues. V lost 3 bases, J lost 3 bases, and 8 bases lay in between. In DNA, the CDR3 is TGTGCCATCAGTGAAGTAGCGGAAGAGACCCAGTACTTC. This sequence encodes CAISEVAEETQYF.

CDR3: CASSYSTTTDTQYF. CDR3 bases: TGTGCCAGCAGTTACTCGACGACTACCGATACGCAGTATTTT. The genes are TRBV6-5 and TRBJ2-3; tentatively, D is TRBD2 (5 bases). V was clipped by 0 bases and J by 6 bases, with 10 bases between them. Looked up from germline, CDR1 is MNHEY and CDR2 is SVGAGI. The CDR3 consists of 14 residues.

The DNA for the CDR3 is TGTGCCAGCAGTAAAAGGGGAACAGGGGGAACAGATACGCAGTATTTT. It codes for CASSKRGTGGTDTQYF. The chain employs TRBV12-3 or TRBV12-4 and TRBJ2-3; 8 bases are shared with TRBD1. The CDR3 length is 16 residues. Trimming took 5 bases from V and 3 from J; bases not matched to a gene: 10.

This clonotype was counted a single time. The chain carries TRBV11-2 and TRBJ2-1; D is unclear. The CDR3 is made up of 11 amino acids. Looked up from germline, CDR1 is SGHAT and CDR2 is FQNNGV. Between the trimmed V and J ends, which lost 5 bases and 8 bases, there was a span of 7 bases. The CDR3: CASSRYHEQFF. CDR3 bases: TGTGCCAGCAGCCGTTACCATGAGCAGTTCTTC.

The V gene is TRBV19, the J gene TRBJ1-1; D possibly corresponds to TRBD1 (5 bases). Trimming pared 4 bases from V and 2 bases from J, leaving 11 bases between. The CDR3 sequence is 14 residues long. Germline V gives CDR1 LNHDA, CDR2 SQIVND (reference sequence). CDR3 DNA: TGTGCCAGTAGTAATCCAGGGTATAACACTGAAGCTTTCTTT. Its protein is CASSNPGYNTEAFF.

This sequence joins TRBV7-8 and TRBJ2-5; TRBD2 agrees at 9 bases. Germline V gene data show CDR1 as SGHVS and CDR2 as FQNEAQ. There are 18 residues in the CDR3. V gave up 5 bases and J gave up 3 bases; unmatched junction bases: 16. The CDR3: CASSKSTWAIAGEETQYF. CDR3 in DNA: TGTGCCAGCAGCAAATCGACGTGGGCAATAGCGGGGGAAGAGACCCAGTACTTC. The whole variable domain, filled in from reference TRBV7-8 and TRBJ2-5, reads GAGVSQSPRYKVAKRGQDVALRCDPISGHVSLFWYQQALGQGPEFLTYFQNEAQLDKSGLPSDRFFAERPEGSVSTLKIQRTQQEDSAVYLCASSKSTWAIAGEETQYFGPGTRLLVL.

V and J are TRBV7-9 and TRBJ1-2, with TRBD1 matching 7 bases. The CDR3 covers 14 residues. Losses at the gene ends were 1 base for V and 4 bases for J; bases not matched to a gene: 3. Germline V CDR1 and CDR2: SEHNR, FQNEAQ (reference sequence). CDR3 in DNA: TGTGCCAGCAGCTTAGGCAGGGGGACCTATGGCTACACCTTC. Protein sequence: CASSLGRGTYGYTF.

The rearrangement uses TRBV28 and TRBJ2-7; D possibly corresponds to TRBD1 (6 bases). The V and J ends lost 7 bases and 4 bases respectively, with 17 bases between them. CDR1 and CDR2 (germline): MDHEN, SYDVKM. This CDR3 is built from 14 residues. CDR3 region: CASTSGTLVYEQYF. The CDR3 DNA reads TGTGCCAGCACCTCCGGGACACTAGTTTACGAGCAGTACTTC. Drawing the rest from reference TRBV28 and TRBJ2-7, the complete variable domain is DVKVTQSSRYLVKRTGEKVFLECVQDMDHENMFWYRQDPGLGLRLIYFSYDVKMKEKGDIPEGYSVSREKKERFSLILESASTNQTSMYLCASTSGTLVYEQYFGPGTRLTVT.

The V call is TRBV7-9, the J call TRBJ2-5; D ambiguous. The CDR3 runs 13 residues. V was pared by 2 bases and J by 5 bases, with 9 bases between. CDR1 and CDR2 from the germline V gene are SEHNR and FQNEAQ (reference sequence). The CDR3: CASSLIVRETQYF. In DNA, the CDR3 is TGTGCCAGCAGCTTAATCGTCAGGGAGACCCAGTACTTC.

Only one count was recorded for this clonotype. This sequence joins TRBV19 and TRBJ1-5, with D tentatively TRBD1 (5 bases). CDR3 size: 16 residues. The germline V gene encodes CDR1 LNHDA and CDR2 SQIVND (reference sequence). V lost 3 bases to trimming and J lost 4 bases, with 16 bases between them. CDR3 in amino acids: CASSIDSTETNQPQHF. The CDR3 DNA sequence: TGTGCCAGTAGTATTGATTCGACAGAGACAAATCAGCCCCAGCATTTT.

This sequence joins TRBV3-1 and TRBJ2-3; no clear D gene. Germline CDR1 and CDR2: LGHDT and YNNKEL (reference sequence). CDR3 length: 15 residues. V lost 3 bases and J lost 7, with 17 bases in between. As DNA, the CDR3 is TGTGCCAGCAGCCAGATAATCGGACGGCAACATACGCAGTATTTT. As protein: CASSQIIGRQHTQYF.

The chain has TRBV30 and TRBJ2-7; 9 positions match TRBD1. CDR3 length: 12 residues. The germline CDR1 and CDR2 sequences are GTSNPN and SVGIG (reference sequence). The trim removed 7 bases at V and 3 bases at J, leaving 4 bases unmatched. The CDR3, as DNA: TGTGCCTCCATGACAGGGGGCTACGAGCAGTACTTC. Translation gives CASMTGGYEQYF.

CDR3 nucleotide sequence: TGTGCCAGCAGTCCGTGGACTAGTCAAGAGACCCAGTACTTC. This sequence encodes CASSPWTSQETQYF. The chain couples TRBV27 to TRBJ2-5, with TRBD2 matching 7 bases. V shed 5 bases, J shed 2 bases, and the junction held 5 bases outside the gene matches. Germline-derived CDR1 and CDR2 are MNHEY and SMNVEV (reference sequence). The CDR3 length is 14 residues.

The chain recombines TRBV30 with TRBJ1-1, with D unresolved. The CDR3 has 11 residues. Looked up from germline, CDR1 is GTSNPN and CDR2 is SVGIG (reference sequence). Trimming shortened V by 0 bases and J by 7 bases, and 6 bases separated the two germline ends. The CDR3 protein is CAWSVQNEAFF. The CDR3 DNA reads as TGTGCCTGGAGTGTACAAAATGAAGCTTTCTTT.

The chain carries TRBV15 and TRBJ2-1; D might be TRBD1 or TRBD2, each matching 5 bases. CDR1 and CDR2 (germline): LNHNV, YYDKDF (reference sequence). With 9 bases removed from V and 6 bases from J, the gap between germline ends came to 21 bases. The CDR3 consists of 15 residues. The CDR3 DNA is TGTGCCACGATTGGGGACCCCCTGAGGGGCAATGAGCAGTTCTTC. Translated, it gives CATIGDPLRGNEQFF.

The CDR3 DNA reads as TGTGCCAGCAGCCCCCCGAAACTAGCGGGGGGGCTGGATTACCAAGAGACCCAGTACTTC. The encoded protein is CASSPPKLAGGLDYQETQYF. This chain connects TRBV9 to TRBJ2-5, with 13 bases fitting TRBD2. This CDR3 spans 20 amino acids. Trimming removed 4 bases from V and 0 bases from J; junction bases left unmatched: 15. Germline-derived CDR1 and CDR2 are SGDLS and YYNGEE.

The chain links TRBV9 to TRBJ2-5; tentatively, D is TRBD2 (5 bases). This CDR3 contains 14 residues. In germline, CDR1 is SGDLS, CDR2 YYNGEE. V was trimmed by 0 bases and J by 5 bases, leaving 11 bases between them. In nucleotides, the CDR3 is TGTGCCAGCAGCGTAGAAGCGGCTGTGGAGACCCAGTACTTC. This translates into CASSVEAAVETQYF.

CDR3 coding DNA: TGCGCCAGCAGCGCTTTGGCGGGAGGGCCCTACGAGCAGTACTTC. Translating it yields CASSALAGGPYEQYF. The V gene is TRBV5-1, the J gene TRBJ2-7; 9 positions match TRBD2. Germline values: CDR1 SGHRS, CDR2 YFSETQ. The CDR3 runs to 15 residues. The V gene end was trimmed by 4 bases and the J gene end by 2 bases; junction bases not matched to a gene: 7. The full variable domain, its missing parts supplied by reference TRBV5-1 and TRBJ2-7, is KAGVTQTPRYLIKTRGQQVTLSCSPISGHRSVSWYQQTPGQGLQFLFEYFSETQRNKGNFPGRFSGRQFSNSRSEMNVSTLELGDSALYLCASSALAGGPYEQYFGPGTRLTVT.

This clonotype was found once. This chain connects TRBV6-5 to TRBJ2-7, with D maybe TRBD1 (5 bases). The CDR3 is made up of 15 amino acids. Trimming cost V 0 bases and J 2 bases, with 11 bases left between them. Germline CDR1 and CDR2: MNHEY and SVGAGI. The CDR3 protein is CASSYSAGIPYEQYF. CDR3 coding DNA: TGTGCCAGCAGTTACTCGGCAGGGATCCCCTACGAGCAGTACTTC.

This chain links TRBV20-1 with TRBJ2-7, with TRBD2 matching 13 bases. J was trimmed by 5 bases and V by 2 bases; bases with no gene match: 6. Looked up from germline, CDR1 is DFQATT and CDR2 is SNEGSKA (reference sequence). CDR3 length: 15 amino acids. CDR3 sequence reads: CSARKTSGRMDEQYF. CDR3 DNA sequence: TGCAGTGCTAGAAAGACTAGCGGGAGGATGGACGAGCAGTACTTC.